The next 11 T cell receptor beta chains were all read from a single sample in a study of blood T cell repertoires in COVID-19. The repertoire was sequenced with immunoSEQ multiplex PCR; TCRdb's copy has only in-frame clones and lacks some. The table lists around 430,000 clones, 70% to 90% of them singletons, with about 12% in the top ten. Material: peripheral blood. The receptors come from a woman in her forties or fifties with COVID-19, enrolled during active disease.

V is TRBV4-1 and J is TRBJ1-1; no reliable D call. The CDR3 runs 15 residues. V lost 3 bases to trimming and J lost 4 bases, with 15 bases between them. Germline V gene sequence: CDR1 MGHRA, CDR2 YSYEKL. The CDR3 region is CASSQGPGLITEAFF. In nucleotides, the CDR3 is TGCGCCAGCAGCCAGGGCCCAGGACTTATCACTGAAGCTTTCTTT.

The rearrangement joins TRBV7-9 to TRBJ1-3, with TRBD1 as a possible D gene (6 bases). The CDR3 has 14 amino acids. Germline values: CDR1 SEHNR, CDR2 FQNEAQ (reference sequence). V shed 8 bases and J shed 2 bases, with 13 bases lying between them. This CDR3 is CASGLQGTGNTIYF. As DNA, the CDR3 is TGTGCCAGCGGGTTACAGGGAACTGGAAACACCATATATTTT.

The rearrangement links TRBV3-1 (or the pseudogene TRBV3-2) to TRBJ1-2; 10 bases are shared with TRBD1. CDR1 LGHDT and CDR2 YNNKEL come from the germline V gene (reference sequence). J was trimmed by 8 bases and V by 2 bases; bases with no gene match: 5. CDR3 length: 14 residues. The CDR3 DNA reads TGTGCCAGCAGCCAATCCCGGACAGGGGGAGGCTACACCTTC. This codes for CASSQSRTGGGYTF.

This clone was detected once. The V gene is TRBV27, the J gene TRBJ1-5, with D unclear. This CDR3 region has 15 residues. The V end was cut by 2 bases, the J end by 0 bases, with 8 bases between. From germline, CDR1 is MNHEY and CDR2 SMNVEV (reference sequence). DNA for the CDR3: TGTGCCAGCAGTTTAAGAGGGTATAGCAATCAGCCCCAGCATTTT. Residues: CASSLRGYSNQPQHF.

This rearrangement joins TRBV15 to TRBJ2-7, with D hard to call. Trimming shortened V by 0 bases and J by 3 bases, and 6 bases separated the two germline ends. This CDR3 has 13 amino acids. CDR1 is LNHNV and CDR2 is YYDKDF in the germline V gene (reference sequence). This CDR3 is CATSRDPRYEQYF. The DNA of the CDR3 is TGTGCCACCAGCAGAGATCCCCGCTACGAGCAGTACTTC.

The chain combines TRBV27 with TRBJ1-2, with unresolved D. The germline V and J ends were trimmed by 6 bases and 7 bases, with 18 bases remaining between them. The CDR3 sequence is 14 residues long. CDR1 and CDR2 from the germline V gene are MNHEY and SMNVEV (reference sequence). The CDR3 DNA is TGTGCCAGCAGCGTCGGGGAATCGGTGGGTGGCTACACCTTC. Its translation: CASSVGESVGGYTF.

The rearrangement links TRBV4-1 to TRBJ1-1, with D tentatively TRBD1 (5 bases). V lost 4 bases to trimming and J lost 4 bases, with 19 bases between them. The CDR3 extends over 16 amino acids. Germline CDR1 MGHRA, CDR2 YSYEKL. In DNA form, the CDR3 reads TGCGCCAGCAGCCGTTCCGGGGGGGGATTGAGCACTGAAGCTTTCTTT. Amino acids: CASSRSGGGLSTEAFF.

In this sample, this clone turned up a few times. This sequence joins TRBV9 and TRBJ1-1, with D hard to call. The germline V and J ends were trimmed by 3 bases and 12 bases, with 12 bases remaining between them. Germline V lookup: CDR1 SGDLS, CDR2 YYNGEE. The CDR3 has 11 residues. CDR3: CASSAVEGTFF. In DNA, the CDR3 is TGTGCCAGCAGCGCCGTAGAGGGAACTTTCTTT.

This clone was counted a single time. This chain joins TRBV24-1 and TRBJ1-5; tentatively, D is TRBD1 (5 bases). Germline V CDR1 and CDR2: KGHDR, SFDVKD. The CDR3 has 12 residues. The V and J ends lost 5 bases and 10 bases respectively, with 11 bases between them. CDR3 region: CATSGPGGPQHF. CDR3 sequence (DNA): TGTGCCACCAGTGGTCCGGGGGGACCCCAGCATTTT.

This clone showed up just once. The V call is TRBV12-3 or TRBV12-4, the J call TRBJ2-7; D possibly corresponds to TRBD1 (6 bases). This CDR3 has 13 amino acids. V dropped 1 base and J dropped 3 bases, with 7 bases sitting between them. CDR3 protein: CASSLGGHYEQYF. Written as DNA, the CDR3 is TGTGCCAGCAGTTTAGGGGGGCACTACGAGCAGTACTTC.

CDR3 bases: TGTGCCAGTAGTATAGACTCAACAGGACAGAACACTGAAGCTTTCTTT. The encoded protein is CASSIDSTGQNTEAFF. The gene calls are TRBV19 and TRBJ1-1, with D perhaps matching TRBD1 (5 bases). This CDR3 has 16 residues. Germline V gene sequence: CDR1 LNHDA, CDR2 SQIVND (reference sequence). Trimming pared 0 bases from V and 1 base from J, leaving 12 bases between.